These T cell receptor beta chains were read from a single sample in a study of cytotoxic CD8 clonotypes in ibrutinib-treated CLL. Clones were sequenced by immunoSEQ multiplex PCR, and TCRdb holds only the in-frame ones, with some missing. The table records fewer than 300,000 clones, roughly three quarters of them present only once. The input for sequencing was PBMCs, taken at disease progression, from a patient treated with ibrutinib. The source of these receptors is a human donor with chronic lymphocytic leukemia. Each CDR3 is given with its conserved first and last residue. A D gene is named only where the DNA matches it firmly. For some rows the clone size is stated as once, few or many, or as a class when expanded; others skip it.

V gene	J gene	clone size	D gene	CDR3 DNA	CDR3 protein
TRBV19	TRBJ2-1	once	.	TGTGCCAGTAGTATAGGTGGACTCAATGAGCAGTTCTTC	CASSIGGLNEQFF
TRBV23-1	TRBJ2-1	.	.	TGCGCCAGCAGCGGACTTGAGCAGTTCTTC	CASSGLEQFF
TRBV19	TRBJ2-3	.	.	TGTGCCAGTAGCCCAGCGTTCGCAGATACGCAGTATTTT	CASSPAFADTQYF
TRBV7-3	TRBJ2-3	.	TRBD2	TGTGCCAGCAGCTCAATGACTAGCGGGAGCGGAACAGATACGCAGTATTTT	CASSSMTSGSGTDTQYF
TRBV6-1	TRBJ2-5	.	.	TGTGCCAGCAGTGAAGGGGCATACCAAGAGACCCAGTACTTC	CASSEGAYQETQYF
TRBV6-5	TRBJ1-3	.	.	TGTGCCAGCAGTCAGACGACAGGATCTGGAAACACCATATATTTT	CASSQTTGSGNTIYF
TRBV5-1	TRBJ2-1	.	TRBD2	TGCGCCAGCACCCCCGGGACTAGCGGCCTCAATGAGCAGTTCTTC	CASTPGTSGLNEQFF
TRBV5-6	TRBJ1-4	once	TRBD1	TGTGCCAGCAGCCCTACCGGACAGGGATATGAAAAACTGTTTTTT	CASSPTGQGYEKLFF
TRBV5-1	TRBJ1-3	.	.	TGCGCCAGCAGCCTCCCGACAGTGGGGTCTGGAAACACCATATATTTT	CASSLPTVGSGNTIYF
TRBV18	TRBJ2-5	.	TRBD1	TGTGCCAGCGCAGACAGGGGCGCAAAGACCCAGTACTTC	CASADRGAKTQYF
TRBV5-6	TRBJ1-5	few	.	TGTGCCAGCAGCTTAAATAGGGGGTCCTATAGCAATCAGCCCCAGCATTTT	CASSLNRGSYSNQPQHF
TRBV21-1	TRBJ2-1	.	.	TGTGCCAGCAGCTCCCGGGTGCCCGGGGCATACAATGAGCAGTTCTTC	CASSSRVPGAYNEQFF
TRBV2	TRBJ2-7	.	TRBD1	TGTGCCAGCAGGTCGACAGGGACCTACGAGCAGTACTTC	CASRSTGTYEQYF
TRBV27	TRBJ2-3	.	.	TGTGCCAGCAGGACATCCGGATACACAGATACGCAGTATTTT	CASRTSGYTDTQYF
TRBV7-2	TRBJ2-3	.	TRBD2	TGTGCCAGCAGCTTCCGCGGGGGGGCCACTAGCACAGATACGCAGTATTTT	CASSFRGGATSTDTQYF
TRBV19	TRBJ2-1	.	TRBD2	TGTGCCAGTAGTCTACGCGGGACTACTACCTACAATGAGCAGTTCTTC	CASSLRGTTTYNEQFF
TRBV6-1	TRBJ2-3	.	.	TGTGCCAGCACCCTTGGCGGGGTGGCAGATACGCAGTATTTT	CASTLGGVADTQYF
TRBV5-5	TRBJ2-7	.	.	TGTGCCAGCAGCTGGGAGGCAGGGGCCTACGAGCAGTACTTC	CASSWEAGAYEQYF
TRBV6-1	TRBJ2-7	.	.	TGTGCCAGCAGTCTCTCGGGATCGGGCTACGAGCAGTACTTC	CASSLSGSGYEQYF
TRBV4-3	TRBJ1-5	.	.	TGCGCCAGCAGCCCCCATTTTGGCCAGCCCCAGCATTTT	CASSPHFGQPQHF
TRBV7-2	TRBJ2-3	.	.	TGTGCCAGCAGCTTAGATCTCCATACGCAGTATTTT	CASSLDLHTQYF
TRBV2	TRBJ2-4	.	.	TGTGCCAGCAGTGAAAGGTCTGCAGCCAAAAACATTCAGTACTTC	CASSERSAAKNIQYF
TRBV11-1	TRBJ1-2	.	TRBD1	TGTGCCAGCAGCCTTGACAGGGGCAACGGCTACACCTTC	CASSLDRGNGYTF
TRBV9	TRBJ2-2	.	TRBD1	TGTGCCAGCAGCGTAGGGGGACAGACCACCGGGGAGCTGTTTTTT	CASSVGGQTTGELFF
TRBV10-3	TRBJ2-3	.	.	TGTGCCATCAGTGATGCCCAGGTGCTAGCGAGCACAGATACGCAGTATTTT	CAISDAQVLASTDTQYF
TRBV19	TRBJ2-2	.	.	TGTGCCAGTAGTATAGTGTGGGCGTCTGGGGAGCTGTTTTTT	CASSIVWASGELFF
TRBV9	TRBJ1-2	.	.	TGTGCCAGCAGCCCCCCCCCGGGGACACACGAGGATGGCTACACCTTC	CASSPPPGTHEDGYTF
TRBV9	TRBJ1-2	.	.	TGTGCCAGCAGCGTCACAGACGGAACCCTATCGCGCTATGGCTACACCTTC	CASSVTDGTLSRYGYTF
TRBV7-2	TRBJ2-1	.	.	TGTGCCAGCAGATCGTGGGGCCACAATGAGCAGTTCTTC	CASRSWGHNEQFF
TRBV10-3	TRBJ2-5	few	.	TGTGCCACGGCTTCGTACCAAGAGACCCAGTACTTC	CATASYQETQYF
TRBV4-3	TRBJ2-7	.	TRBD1	TGCGCCAGCAGCCAAGATCTCGTAGGGACAGGGAAGGACGAGCAGTACTTC	CASSQDLVGTGKDEQYF
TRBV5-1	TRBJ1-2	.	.	TGCGCCAGCAGCTTGGGGCAGGATGGCTACACCTTC	CASSLGQDGYTF
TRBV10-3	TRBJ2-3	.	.	TGTGCCATCAGTGAGTCGGGATCCTCCGCCACAGATACGCAGTATTTT	CAISESGSSATDTQYF
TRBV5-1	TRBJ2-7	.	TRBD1	TGCGCCAGCAGCTTGAGGACCGGGACAGGGATCTACGAGCAGTACTTC	CASSLRTGTGIYEQYF
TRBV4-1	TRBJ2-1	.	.	TGCGCCAGCAGCCACATCAGAGACAGACCCTACAATGAGCAGTTCTTC	CASSHIRDRPYNEQFF
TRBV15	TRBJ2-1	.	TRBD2	TGTGCCACAACAGACTACAGCGGGAGTTTAGCCAATGAGCAGTTCTTC	CATTDYSGSLANEQFF